This TCR beta chain was retrieved from a study of CD8+ T cells in alopecia areata. About the research overall: Oral tofacitinib, 5 to 10 mg twice daily, was given in an open-label trial.

Deletions cut 5 bases from V and 6 bases from J, with 16 bases between. This CDR3 is built from 14 residues. Per germline, CDR1 LNHDA and CDR2 SQIVND (reference sequence). On this clone: Antigen unknown.

Sample treatment: oral pan-JAK inhibitor, 5-10 mg twice daily. Sorting separated CD4+ and CD8+ T cells out of PBMCs. TCR sequencing used cDNA made by reverse transcription of extracted RNA. Generated by immunoSEQ multiplex PCR, the TCRdb table keeps only in-frame clones and is missing some. The sample yields 75,000 to 100,000 clones, over 70% seen once. Overall study results and limits: Scalp clonality and expanded CD8+ clones among the top 100 were significantly decreased by tofacitinib. For lesional scalp, especially alopecia totalis/universalis, clonality was higher than in normal scalp.

The V call is TRBV19, the J call TRBJ2-5, with D unresolved. The sequence was collected from a human donor with alopecia areata. The sample consisted of CD8+ T cells sorted from blood, taken at week 44, from a patient treated with tofacitinib. The CDR3 region has the DNA TGTGCCAGTAGTCATGCGGCGGAAGAGAAGACCCAGTACTTC. Translation: CASSHAAEEKTQYF.